A single T cell receptor (beta chain) is shown here with its context. Participant-given clinical history determined each cohort assignment. Donors in Cohort 3 who had recovered were those with two negative PCRs, healthcare professional clearance, or resolution of their symptoms. The data were produced by immunoSEQ multiplex PCR, yet TCRdb's version contains in-frame clones alone and is incomplete. This sample has about 330,000 clones, with roughly 90% found just once. These data come from a study of blood T cell repertoires in COVID-19. Study information: T cells, B-cell-depleted T cells, or PBMCs supplied cDNA or gDNA.

The junction had 8 bases not matched to a gene; V was cut back by 0 bases and J by 5 bases. This CDR3 contains 16 residues. CDR1 LGHNA and CDR2 YSLEER come from the germline V gene. This chain uses TRBV4-3 with TRBJ1-2; the match to TRBD1 covers 8 bases. The receptor was isolated from a woman under 40 who had recovered from COVID-19. The material sequenced was PBMCs or T cells enriched from blood (not recorded which). The CDR3 region is CASSQEPHRGGYGYTF. In DNA, the CDR3 is TGCGCCAGCAGCCAAGAGCCGCACAGGGGGGGTTATGGCTACACCTTC.